This TCR beta chain was identified in a study of cytomegalovirus exposure and HLA in healthy donors. Looking at the study overall: The study's early data release held roughly 91 million unique TCRs from HLA-typed donors.

The length of the CDR3 is 14 residues. Germline V CDR1 and CDR2: MRHNA, SNTAGT. Trimming left V 5 bases short and J 0 bases short, with 8 bases between. As concerns this clone: As yet, its antigen is unknown.

The PCR used 60 Vbeta and 13 Jbeta primers. The table came from immunoSEQ multiplex PCR; TCRdb's copy has only in-frame clones and leaves some out. The data contain around 91,000 clones, roughly 78% of them singletons. Study-wide results and limits: Among immune exposure information, only CMV serostatus was available. Highest at DRB1 and lowest at HLA-C, TCR association rates differed among HLA loci in a later analysis. The study put 150 or so TCR beta chains on its list as cytomegalovirus-associated.

The chain recombines TRBV6-4 with TRBJ1-5; unclear D gene. The sample consisted of PBMCs. The clonotype was recovered from a male donor in good health and CMV-seropositive. The CDR3 nucleotides read TGTGCCAGCAGTCCGGAGTATAGCAATCAGCCCCAGCATTTT. Encoded protein: CASSPEYSNQPQHF.